This TCR beta chain was observed in a study of technical replicates of blood from a few donors. Assay used: immunoSEQ multiplex PCR; TCRdb lists only in-frame clones, some missing. Among over 10,000 clones listed, almost 80% were seen once. Per germline, CDR1 SGHNT and CDR2 YYREEE (reference sequence). This CDR3 contains 17 residues. V lost 3 bases, J lost 0 bases, and 3 bases stayed unmatched. This clonotype was sampled from a human donor in good health. J is TRBJ2-3 and V is TRBV5-4, with 14 nucleotides matching TRBD2. Sequencing was done on a sample of PBMCs. The CDR3 region is CASSSGTSGGSTDTQYF. DNA for the CDR3: TGTGCCAGCAGCTCCGGGACTAGCGGGGGAAGCACAGATACGCAGTATTTT.